One T cell receptor (beta chain) is described in this entry. Its antigen is not identified. The data were obtained in a study of response to subunit inactivated influenza vaccine. Findings and caveats of the study: Every seasonal influenza vaccination brings in few new T cells, the authors suggested.

The CDR3 sequence is 16 residues long. Germline V gives CDR1 LNHNV, CDR2 YYDKDF (reference sequence). Trimming left V 5 bases short and J 0 bases short, with 14 bases between. TCRdb redid the calling of the RT-PCR reads with MiXCR, one entry per CDR3 protein. The data hold 500,000 to 600,000 distinct CDR3 sequences, with roughly 12% observed a single time. The rearrangement links TRBV15 to TRBJ2-1; TRBD2 might be the D (5 bases). This clonotype originated in a man between 50 and 59 years old who received an inactivated influenza vaccine. The specimen was PBMCs from blood, collected on the day of vaccination. CDR3 protein: CATSLLSGFSYNEQFF. The DNA of the CDR3 is TGTGCCACCAGCCTATTGTCGGGATTCTCCTACAATGAGCAGTTCTTC.